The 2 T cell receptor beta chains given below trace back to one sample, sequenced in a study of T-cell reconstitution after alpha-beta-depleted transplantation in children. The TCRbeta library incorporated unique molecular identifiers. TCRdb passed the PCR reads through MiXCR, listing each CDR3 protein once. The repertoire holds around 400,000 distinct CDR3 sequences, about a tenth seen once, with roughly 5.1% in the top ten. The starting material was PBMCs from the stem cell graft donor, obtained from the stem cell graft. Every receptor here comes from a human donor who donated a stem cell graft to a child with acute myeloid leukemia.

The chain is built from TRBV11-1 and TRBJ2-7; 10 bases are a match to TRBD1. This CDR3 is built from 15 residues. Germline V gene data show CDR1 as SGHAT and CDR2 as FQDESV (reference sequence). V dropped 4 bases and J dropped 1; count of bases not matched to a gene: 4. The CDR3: CASSSGQGESYEQYF. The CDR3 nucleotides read TGTGCCAGCAGCTCCGGACAGGGGGAGTCCTACGAGCAGTACTTC.

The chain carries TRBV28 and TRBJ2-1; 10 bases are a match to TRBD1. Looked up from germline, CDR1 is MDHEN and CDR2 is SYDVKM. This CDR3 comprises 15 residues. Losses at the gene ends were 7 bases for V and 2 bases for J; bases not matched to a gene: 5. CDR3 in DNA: TGTGCCAGCAAGACCGGGACAGGGGCCTACAATGAGCAGTTCTTC. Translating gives CASKTGTGAYNEQFF. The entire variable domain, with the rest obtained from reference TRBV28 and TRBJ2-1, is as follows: DVKVTQSSRYLVKRTGEKVFLECVQDMDHENMFWYRQDPGLGLRLIYFSYDVKMKEKGDIPEGYSVSREKKERFSLILESASTNQTSMYLCASKTGTGAYNEQFFGPGTRLTVL.